This T cell receptor (beta chain) was sequenced in a study of blood T cell repertoires in COVID-19. The assay was immunoSEQ multiplex PCR, and TCRdb's table has in-frame clones only and misses some. This table holds 160,000 or so clones, around 87% found once. Participants had their cohort set by participant-reported clinical history. Sequenced input: PBMCs or T cells enriched from blood (not recorded which). The clonotype was recovered from a woman aged 45-59 years who had recovered from COVID-19.

DNA for the CDR3: TGTGCCAGCAGCGTAGGGTCCGTAACAGCGGGGGGGAACACCGGGGAGCTGTTTTTT. Its protein is CASSVGSVTAGGNTGELFF. The chain uses TRBV9 and TRBJ2-2; 9 nucleotides line up with TRBD2. J gave up 1 base and V 0 bases, and 10 bases lay outside the gene matches. Looked up from germline, CDR1 is SGDLS and CDR2 is YYNGEE. The CDR3 consists of 19 residues.